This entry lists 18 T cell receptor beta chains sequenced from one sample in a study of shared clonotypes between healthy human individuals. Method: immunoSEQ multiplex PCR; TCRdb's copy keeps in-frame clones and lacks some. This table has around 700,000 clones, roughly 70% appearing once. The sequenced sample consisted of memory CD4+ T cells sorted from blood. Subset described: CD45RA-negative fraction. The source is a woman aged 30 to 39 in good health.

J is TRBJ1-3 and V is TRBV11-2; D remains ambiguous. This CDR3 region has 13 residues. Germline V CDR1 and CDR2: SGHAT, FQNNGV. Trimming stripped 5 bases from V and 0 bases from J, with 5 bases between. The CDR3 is CASSLYSGNTIYF. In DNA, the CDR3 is TGTGCCAGCAGCCTCTACTCTGGAAACACCATATATTTT.

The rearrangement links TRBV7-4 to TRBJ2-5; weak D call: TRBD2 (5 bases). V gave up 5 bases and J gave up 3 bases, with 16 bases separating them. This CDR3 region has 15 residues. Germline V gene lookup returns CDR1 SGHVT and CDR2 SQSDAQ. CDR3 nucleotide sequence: TGTGCCAGCAGCCCCCTCAGGAGGTCAGAAGAGACCCAGTACTTC. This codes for CASSPLRRSEETQYF.

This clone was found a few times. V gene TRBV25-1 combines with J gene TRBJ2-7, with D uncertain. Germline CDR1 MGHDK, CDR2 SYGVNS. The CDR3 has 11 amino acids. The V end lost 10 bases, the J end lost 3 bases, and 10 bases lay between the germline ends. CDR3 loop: CATTGSYEQYF. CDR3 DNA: TGTGCCACCACGGGCAGCTACGAGCAGTACTTC.

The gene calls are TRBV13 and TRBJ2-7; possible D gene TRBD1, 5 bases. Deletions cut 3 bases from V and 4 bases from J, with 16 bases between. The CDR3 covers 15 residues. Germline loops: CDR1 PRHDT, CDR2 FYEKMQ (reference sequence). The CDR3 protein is CASSFGLTVPYEQYF. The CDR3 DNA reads TGTGCCAGCAGCTTTGGCCTGACAGTACCATACGAGCAGTACTTC.

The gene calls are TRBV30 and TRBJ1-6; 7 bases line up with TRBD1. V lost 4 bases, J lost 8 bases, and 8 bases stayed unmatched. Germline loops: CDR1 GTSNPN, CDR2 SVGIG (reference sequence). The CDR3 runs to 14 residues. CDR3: CAWTLDRVDSPLHF. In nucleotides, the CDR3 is TGTGCCTGGACCCTAGACAGGGTTGATTCACCCCTCCACTTT.

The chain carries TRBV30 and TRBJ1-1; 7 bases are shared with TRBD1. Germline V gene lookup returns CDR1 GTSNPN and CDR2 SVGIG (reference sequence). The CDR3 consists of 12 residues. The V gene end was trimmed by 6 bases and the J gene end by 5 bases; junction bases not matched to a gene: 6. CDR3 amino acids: CACLTGATEAFF. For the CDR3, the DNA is TGTGCCTGCCTCACAGGGGCGACTGAAGCTTTCTTT.

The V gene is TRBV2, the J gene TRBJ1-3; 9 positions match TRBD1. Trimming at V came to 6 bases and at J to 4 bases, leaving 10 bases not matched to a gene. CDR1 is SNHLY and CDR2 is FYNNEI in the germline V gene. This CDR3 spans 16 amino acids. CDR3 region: CASRGLRTGEGNTIYF. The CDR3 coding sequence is TGTGCCAGCAGGGGCCTACGGACAGGGGAAGGAAACACCATATATTTT.

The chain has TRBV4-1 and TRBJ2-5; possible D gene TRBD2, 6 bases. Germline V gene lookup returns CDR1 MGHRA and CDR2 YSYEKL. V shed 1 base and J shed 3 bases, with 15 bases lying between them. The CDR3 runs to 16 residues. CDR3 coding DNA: TGCGCCAGCAGCCAAGGCTCTAGCGTTTTAAAAGAGACCCAGTACTTC. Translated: CASSQGSSVLKETQYF.

CDR3 bases: TGTGCCAGCAGACGGACCTTGGCGGAAAAACTGTTTTTT. This codes for CASRRTLAEKLFF. This sequence joins TRBV6-5 and TRBJ1-4, with no clear D. The germline V gene encodes CDR1 MNHEY and CDR2 SVGAGI. There are 13 residues in the CDR3. V dropped 6 bases and J dropped 8 bases, with 13 bases sitting between them.

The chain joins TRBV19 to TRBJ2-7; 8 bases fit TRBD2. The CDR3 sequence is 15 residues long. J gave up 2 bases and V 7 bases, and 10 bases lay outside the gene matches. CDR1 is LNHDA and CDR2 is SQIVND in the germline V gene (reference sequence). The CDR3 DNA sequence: TGTGCCAGTAACTCCGGGGTAGCGGGAACCTACGAGCAGTACTTC. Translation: CASNSGVAGTYEQYF.

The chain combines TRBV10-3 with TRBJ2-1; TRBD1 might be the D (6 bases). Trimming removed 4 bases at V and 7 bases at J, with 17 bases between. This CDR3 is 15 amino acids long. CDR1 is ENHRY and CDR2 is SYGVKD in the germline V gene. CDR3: CAISGPETGLNEQFF. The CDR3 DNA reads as TGTGCCATCAGTGGCCCGGAGACAGGACTGAATGAGCAGTTCTTC.

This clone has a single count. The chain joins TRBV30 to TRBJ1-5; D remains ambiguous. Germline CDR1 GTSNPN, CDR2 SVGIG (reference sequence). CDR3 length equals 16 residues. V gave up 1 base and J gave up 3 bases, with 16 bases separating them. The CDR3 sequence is CAWSGSRVENNQPQHF. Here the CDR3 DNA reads TGTGCCTGGAGTGGATCGAGGGTTGAGAACAATCAGCCCCAGCATTTT.

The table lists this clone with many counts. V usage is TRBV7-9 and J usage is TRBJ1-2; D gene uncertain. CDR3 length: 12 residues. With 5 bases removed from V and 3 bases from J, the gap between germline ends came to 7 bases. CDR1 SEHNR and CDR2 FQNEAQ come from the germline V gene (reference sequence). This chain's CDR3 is CASSRQYYGYTF. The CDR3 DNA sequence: TGTGCCAGCAGCCGGCAGTACTATGGCTACACCTTC.

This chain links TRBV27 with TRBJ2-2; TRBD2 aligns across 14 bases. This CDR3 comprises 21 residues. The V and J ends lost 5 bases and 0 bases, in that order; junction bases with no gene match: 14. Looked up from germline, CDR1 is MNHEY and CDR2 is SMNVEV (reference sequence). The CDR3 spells CASSREGLAGALFANTGELFF. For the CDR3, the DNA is TGTGCCAGCAGTAGGGAGGGACTAGCGGGAGCGTTATTCGCGAACACCGGGGAGCTGTTTTTT.

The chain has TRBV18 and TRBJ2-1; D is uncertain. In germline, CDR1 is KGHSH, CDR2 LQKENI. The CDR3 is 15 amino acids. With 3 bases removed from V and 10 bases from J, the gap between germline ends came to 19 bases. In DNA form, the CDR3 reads TGTGCCAGCTCACCGGGCCAACGAGTTTCGTGGGAGCAGTTCTTC. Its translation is CASSPGQRVSWEQFF. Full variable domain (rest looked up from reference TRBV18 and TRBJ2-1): NAGVMQNPRHLVRRRGQEARLRCSPMKGHSHVYWYRQLPEEGLKFMVYLQKENIIDESGMPKERFSAEFPKEGPSILRIQQVVRGDSAAYFCASSPGQRVSWEQFFGPGTRLTVL.

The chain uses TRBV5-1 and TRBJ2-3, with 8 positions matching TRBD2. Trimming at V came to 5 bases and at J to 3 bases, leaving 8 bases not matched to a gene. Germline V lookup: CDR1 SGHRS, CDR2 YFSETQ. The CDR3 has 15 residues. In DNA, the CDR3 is TGCGCCAGCAGTCCCGCGGGGGGAGTTACAGATACGCAGTATTTT. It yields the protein CASSPAGGVTDTQYF. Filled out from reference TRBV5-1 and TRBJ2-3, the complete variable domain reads KAGVTQTPRYLIKTRGQQVTLSCSPISGHRSVSWYQQTPGQGLQFLFEYFSETQRNKGNFPGRFSGRQFSNSRSEMNVSTLELGDSALYLCASSPAGGVTDTQYFGPGTRLTVL.

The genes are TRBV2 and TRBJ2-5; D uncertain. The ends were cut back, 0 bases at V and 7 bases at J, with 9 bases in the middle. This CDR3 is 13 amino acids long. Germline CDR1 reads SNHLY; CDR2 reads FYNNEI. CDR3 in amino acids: CASSEAVPGTQYF. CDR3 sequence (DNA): TGTGCCAGCAGTGAAGCGGTACCTGGGACCCAGTACTTC. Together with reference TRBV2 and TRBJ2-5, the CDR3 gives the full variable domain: EPEVTQTPSHQVTQMGQEVILRCVPISNHLYFYWYRQILGQKVEFLVSFYNNEISEKSEIFDDQFSVERPDGSNFTLKIRSTKLEDSAMYFCASSEAVPGTQYFGPGTRLLVL.

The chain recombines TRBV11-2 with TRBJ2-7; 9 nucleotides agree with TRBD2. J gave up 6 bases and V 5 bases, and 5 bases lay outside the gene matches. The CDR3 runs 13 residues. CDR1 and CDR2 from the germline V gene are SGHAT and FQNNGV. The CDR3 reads CASSAGLAVEQYF. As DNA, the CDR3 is TGTGCCAGCAGCGCGGGACTAGCTGTCGAGCAGTACTTC.